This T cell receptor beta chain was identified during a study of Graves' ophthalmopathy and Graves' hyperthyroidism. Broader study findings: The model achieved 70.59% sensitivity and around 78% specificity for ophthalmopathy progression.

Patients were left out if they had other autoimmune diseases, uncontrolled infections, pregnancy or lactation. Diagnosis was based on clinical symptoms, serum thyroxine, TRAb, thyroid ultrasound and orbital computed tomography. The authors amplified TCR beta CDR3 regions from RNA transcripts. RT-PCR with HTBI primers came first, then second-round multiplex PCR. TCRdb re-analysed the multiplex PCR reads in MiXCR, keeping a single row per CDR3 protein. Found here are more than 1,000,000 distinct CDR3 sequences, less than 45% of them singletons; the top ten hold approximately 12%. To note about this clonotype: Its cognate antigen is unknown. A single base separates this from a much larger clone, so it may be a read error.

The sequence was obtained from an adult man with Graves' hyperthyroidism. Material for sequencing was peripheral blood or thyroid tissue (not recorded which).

The CDR3, as DNA: TGTGCCAGCAGTGAAGCCGGAGGGTCTAGCAATCAGCCCCGGCATTTT. This sequence encodes CASSEAGGSSNQPRHF. This chain uses TRBV2 with TRBJ1-5; D not resolved. The CDR3 extends over 16 amino acids. Germline V CDR1 and CDR2: SNHLY, FYNNEI.